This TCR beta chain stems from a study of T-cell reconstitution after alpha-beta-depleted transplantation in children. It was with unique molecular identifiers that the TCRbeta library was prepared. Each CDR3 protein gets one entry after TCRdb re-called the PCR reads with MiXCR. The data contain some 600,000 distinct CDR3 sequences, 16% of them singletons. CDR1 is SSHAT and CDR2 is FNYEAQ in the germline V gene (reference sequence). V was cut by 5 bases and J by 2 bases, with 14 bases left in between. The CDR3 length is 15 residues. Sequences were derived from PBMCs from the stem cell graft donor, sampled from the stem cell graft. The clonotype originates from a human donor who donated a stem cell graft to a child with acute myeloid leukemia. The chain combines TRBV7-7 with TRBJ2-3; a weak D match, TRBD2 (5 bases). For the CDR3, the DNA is TGTGCCAGCAGCAAACTAGTGACCAACACAGATACGCAGTATTTT. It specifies CASSKLVTNTDTQYF.